This T cell receptor (beta chain) was captured in a study of blood T cells in healthy people across ages. Germline CDR1 and CDR2: SEHNR and FQNEAQ (reference sequence). V was clipped by 6 bases and J by 3 bases, with 15 bases between them. The length of the CDR3 is 14 residues. A J-beta primer mix and a sample-barcoded 5' primer were used in a second PCR of about 7 to 12 cycles. A single record per CDR3 protein comes from TCRdb applying MiXCR to the 5' RACE reads. The sample carries some 850,000 distinct CDR3 sequences, roughly 26% recorded once. The sample was also linked to a second study, of T cells of mothers and their children. According to that study: Several children, together with their three healthy Caucasian mothers, made up the donors.

Sequenced input: blood. This sequence originates from a boy aged 5-17 years in good health. The chain joins TRBV7-9 to TRBJ2-7; a possible D gene is TRBD1 (5 bases). DNA for the CDR3: TGTGCCAGCAGTCTCCCAGGGTTAAGCTACGAGCAGTACTTC. The encoded protein is CASSLPGLSYEQYF.